These T cell receptor beta chains were read from a single sample in a study of blood T cell repertoires in COVID-19. Libraries were prepared by immunoSEQ multiplex PCR; TCRdb keeps only in-frame clonotypes and omits some of them. The sample includes fewer than 150,000 clones, around 88% of them seen just once. Input material: peripheral blood. The receptors shown here come from a human donor in a cohort sampled during active COVID-19. Both conserved end residues are part of each CDR3. Fields, in order: V gene, D gene, clone size, J gene, CDR3 protein, CDR3 DNA. D genes are given only for firm matches. Rows may omit the clone size; those that give it use once, few, many or a size class.

v_call: TRBV9; d_call: NA; clone_size: few; j_call: TRBJ1-6; cdr3_aa: CASSPGRRGTSPLHF; cdr3_nt: TGTGCCAGCAGCCCCGGGCGAAGGGGTACTTCACCCCTCCACTTT
v_call: TRBV12-3/TRBV12-4; d_call: NA; clone_size: NA; j_call: TRBJ1-5; cdr3_aa: CASSKGKDQPQHF; cdr3_nt: TGTGCCAGCTCCAAGGGGAAAGATCAGCCCCAGCATTTT
v_call: TRBV6-5; d_call: TRBD1; clone_size: NA; j_call: TRBJ2-7; cdr3_aa: CASSFGTGAYEQYF; cdr3_nt: TGTGCCAGCAGTTTCGGGACAGGCGCCTACGAGCAGTACTTC
v_call: TRBV6-5; d_call: NA; clone_size: NA; j_call: TRBJ1-1; cdr3_aa: CASSYGTNTEAFF; cdr3_nt: TGTGCCAGCAGTTACGGGACTAACACTGAAGCTTTCTTT
v_call: TRBV27; d_call: NA; clone_size: NA; j_call: TRBJ1-2; cdr3_aa: CATRTGNGYTF; cdr3_nt: TGTGCCACCCGCACAGGGAATGGCTACACCTTC
v_call: TRBV3-1/TRBV3-2; d_call: NA; clone_size: NA; j_call: TRBJ1-2; cdr3_aa: CASSQGAAPYGYTF; cdr3_nt: TGTGCCAGCAGCCAAGGGGCCGCCCCCTATGGCTACACCTTC
v_call: TRBV5-4; d_call: TRBD1; clone_size: NA; j_call: TRBJ2-3; cdr3_aa: CASRITGGSTDTQYF; cdr3_nt: TGTGCCAGCAGAATAACAGGGGGCTCCACAGATACGCAGTATTTT
v_call: TRBV12-3/TRBV12-4; d_call: NA; clone_size: NA; j_call: TRBJ2-5; cdr3_aa: CASRVGVQTQYF; cdr3_nt: TGTGCCAGCAGGGTAGGGGTACAGACCCAGTACTTC
v_call: TRBV24-1; d_call: TRBD2; clone_size: NA; j_call: TRBJ2-1; cdr3_aa: CATSELTSGGYNEQFF; cdr3_nt: TGTGCCACCAGTGAGTTAACTAGCGGAGGCTACAATGAGCAGTTCTTC
v_call: TRBV18; d_call: NA; clone_size: NA; j_call: TRBJ2-3; cdr3_aa: CASSPYDGLAETQYF; cdr3_nt: TGTGCCAGCTCACCGTACGACGGCCTGGCGGAAACGCAGTATTTT
v_call: TRBV6-1; d_call: TRBD2; clone_size: NA; j_call: TRBJ2-7; cdr3_aa: CASSEGGLGAYEQYF; cdr3_nt: TGTGCCAGCAGTGAAGGGGGACTAGGAGCCTACGAGCAGTACTTC
v_call: TRBV4-1; d_call: NA; clone_size: NA; j_call: TRBJ2-3; cdr3_aa: CASSQARPGDTQYF; cdr3_nt: TGCGCCAGCAGCCAAGCCAGACCGGGGGATACGCAGTATTTT
v_call: TRBV18; d_call: TRBD1; clone_size: NA; j_call: TRBJ1-2; cdr3_aa: CASSPDRNYGYTF; cdr3_nt: TGTGCCAGCTCTCCGGACAGGAACTATGGCTACACCTTC
v_call: TRBV9; d_call: NA; clone_size: NA; j_call: TRBJ1-1; cdr3_aa: CASSVGEGRNTEAFF; cdr3_nt: TGTGCCAGCAGCGTAGGGGAGGGACGGAACACTGAAGCTTTCTTT
v_call: TRBV9; d_call: TRBD1; clone_size: NA; j_call: TRBJ1-2; cdr3_aa: CASTPGDSYGYTF; cdr3_nt: TGTGCCAGCACCCCGGGGGACAGCTATGGCTACACCTTC
v_call: TRBV6-5; d_call: TRBD1; clone_size: once; j_call: TRBJ2-7; cdr3_aa: CASSSRDRGAYEQYF; cdr3_nt: TGTGCCAGCAGTTCCCGGGACAGGGGGGCCTACGAGCAGTACTTC
v_call: TRBV25-1; d_call: NA; clone_size: NA; j_call: TRBJ1-2; cdr3_aa: CASSADSPRYGYTF; cdr3_nt: TGTGCCAGCAGTGCGGACAGTCCCCGGTATGGCTACACCTTC
v_call: TRBV6-2/TRBV6-3; d_call: TRBD1; clone_size: NA; j_call: TRBJ2-7; cdr3_aa: CASSFGTGSYEQYF; cdr3_nt: TGTGCCAGCAGTTTTGGGACAGGTTCCTACGAGCAGTACTTC
v_call: TRBV2; d_call: TRBD1; clone_size: NA; j_call: TRBJ1-5; cdr3_aa: CASSEDRGQPQHF; cdr3_nt: TGTGCCAGCAGTGAGGACAGGGGTCAGCCCCAGCATTTT
v_call: TRBV4-3; d_call: NA; clone_size: NA; j_call: TRBJ2-2; cdr3_aa: CASSQDPAGNTGELFF; cdr3_nt: TGCGCCAGCAGCCAAGATCCAGCGGGGAACACCGGGGAGCTGTTTTTT
v_call: TRBV29-1; d_call: TRBD1; clone_size: NA; j_call: TRBJ2-1; cdr3_aa: CSVERGQGGNEQFF; cdr3_nt: TGCAGCGTTGAGCGCGGACAGGGAGGTAATGAGCAGTTCTTC
v_call: TRBV2; d_call: TRBD1; clone_size: NA; j_call: TRBJ1-6; cdr3_aa: CASSPGQGRSPLHF; cdr3_nt: TGTGCCAGCAGTCCGGGACAGGGGAGGTCACCCCTCCACTTT
v_call: TRBV2; d_call: NA; clone_size: NA; j_call: TRBJ1-5; cdr3_aa: CASSDRGVGNQPQHF; cdr3_nt: TGTGCCAGCAGTGATCGGGGGGTAGGCAATCAGCCCCAGCATTTT
v_call: TRBV11-2; d_call: TRBD2; clone_size: few; j_call: TRBJ2-7; cdr3_aa: CASSLGGLANTYEQYF; cdr3_nt: TGTGCCAGCAGCTTGGGAGGACTAGCGAATACCTACGAGCAGTACTTC
v_call: TRBV18; d_call: NA; clone_size: NA; j_call: TRBJ1-2; cdr3_aa: CASSPPGANYGYTF; cdr3_nt: TGTGCCAGCTCACCACCGGGAGCTAACTATGGCTACACCTTC
v_call: TRBV30; d_call: NA; clone_size: NA; j_call: TRBJ1-4; cdr3_aa: CAVSDSNEKLFF; cdr3_nt: TGTGCCGTGAGCGACTCTAATGAAAAACTGTTTTTT
v_call: TRBV7-9; d_call: NA; clone_size: NA; j_call: TRBJ2-3; cdr3_aa: CASREGYLDTQYF; cdr3_nt: TGTGCCAGCAGGGAGGGCTATTTGGATACGCAGTATTTT
v_call: TRBV7-8; d_call: TRBD2; clone_size: NA; j_call: TRBJ2-3; cdr3_aa: CASSERRTSGRGTDTQYF; cdr3_nt: TGTGCCAGCAGCGAACGACGGACTAGCGGGAGGGGCACAGATACGCAGTATTTT
v_call: TRBV4-3; d_call: NA; clone_size: once; j_call: TRBJ2-2; cdr3_aa: CASSQNTNTGELFF; cdr3_nt: TGCGCCAGCAGCCAAAACACCAACACCGGGGAGCTGTTTTTT
v_call: TRBV4-2; d_call: NA; clone_size: hyperexpanded; j_call: TRBJ1-6; cdr3_aa: CASSQPSNSPLHF; cdr3_nt: TGTGCCAGCAGCCAACCGTCCAATTCACCCCTCCACTTT
v_call: TRBV18; d_call: NA; clone_size: NA; j_call: TRBJ1-2; cdr3_aa: CASSPRLGPGANYGYTF; cdr3_nt: TGTGCCAGCTCACCGCGCCTGGGGCCAGGGGCTAACTATGGCTACACCTTC
v_call: TRBV2; d_call: NA; clone_size: NA; j_call: TRBJ1-2; cdr3_aa: CASSEVRGTDQNYGYTF; cdr3_nt: TGTGCCAGCAGTGAAGTTCGCGGAACGGATCAGAACTATGGCTACACCTTC
v_call: TRBV3-1/TRBV3-2; d_call: NA; clone_size: NA; j_call: TRBJ1-1; cdr3_aa: CASSPRDNAFF; cdr3_nt: TGTGCCAGCAGCCCGAGGGACAATGCTTTCTTT
v_call: TRBV5-1; d_call: TRBD2; clone_size: NA; j_call: TRBJ2-5; cdr3_aa: CASSLGVSGGGETQYF; cdr3_nt: TGCGCCAGCAGCTTGGGAGTGAGCGGGGGTGGAGAGACCCAGTACTTC
v_call: TRBV6-4; d_call: NA; clone_size: NA; j_call: TRBJ1-2; cdr3_aa: CASSEGLNYGYTF; cdr3_nt: TGTGCCAGCAGTGAGGGGCTTAACTATGGCTACACCTTC
v_call: TRBV6-6; d_call: NA; clone_size: NA; j_call: TRBJ2-7; cdr3_aa: CASSYTGHEQYF; cdr3_nt: TGTGCCAGCAGTTACACAGGGCACGAGCAGTACTTC
v_call: TRBV6-1; d_call: TRBD1; clone_size: NA; j_call: TRBJ2-7; cdr3_aa: CASSETGTVHF; cdr3_nt: TGTGCCAGCAGTGAAACCGGGACAGTTCACTTC
v_call: TRBV2; d_call: TRBD1; clone_size: few; j_call: TRBJ1-5; cdr3_aa: CASSESGQDGQPQHF; cdr3_nt: TGTGCCAGCAGTGAATCGGGACAGGATGGGCAGCCCCAGCATTTT
v_call: TRBV5-4; d_call: NA; clone_size: NA; j_call: TRBJ1-1; cdr3_aa: CASSFDGEGNTEAFF; cdr3_nt: TGTGCCAGCAGCTTTGACGGAGAAGGGAACACTGAAGCTTTCTTT
v_call: TRBV7-2; d_call: TRBD2; clone_size: NA; j_call: TRBJ2-7; cdr3_aa: CASSSLRNLAGDGEQYF; cdr3_nt: TGTGCCAGCAGCTCTCTACGAAATCTAGCGGGGGATGGCGAGCAGTACTTC
v_call: TRBV4-1; d_call: NA; clone_size: NA; j_call: TRBJ1-4; cdr3_aa: CASSQALGQMNNEKLFF; cdr3_nt: TGCGCCAGCAGCCAAGCGTTAGGACAGATGAATAATGAAAAACTGTTTTTT
v_call: TRBV9; d_call: NA; clone_size: NA; j_call: TRBJ1-1; cdr3_aa: CASSVEGGGDLAFF; cdr3_nt: TGTGCCAGCAGCGTAGAGGGAGGGGGGGACTTAGCTTTCTTT
v_call: TRBV6-6; d_call: NA; clone_size: NA; j_call: TRBJ1-1; cdr3_aa: CASSRTGTTEAFF; cdr3_nt: TGTGCCAGCAGCCGAACAGGGACCACTGAAGCTTTCTTT
v_call: TRBV4-2; d_call: NA; clone_size: NA; j_call: TRBJ2-7; cdr3_aa: CASSQDGGYEQYF; cdr3_nt: TGTGCCAGCAGCCAAGATGGAGGCTACGAGCAGTACTTC
v_call: TRBV19; d_call: NA; clone_size: NA; j_call: TRBJ1-2; cdr3_aa: CASSPDRRYGYTF; cdr3_nt: TGTGCCAGTAGCCCGGACAGACGTTATGGCTACACCTTC
v_call: TRBV9; d_call: NA; clone_size: once; j_call: TRBJ2-2; cdr3_aa: CASSVAGTGELFF; cdr3_nt: TGTGCCAGCAGCGTAGCGGGGACCGGGGAGCTGTTTTTT
v_call: TRBV30; d_call: NA; clone_size: NA; j_call: TRBJ2-7; cdr3_aa: CAWSVHSGDLPFYEQYF; cdr3_nt: TGTGCCTGGAGTGTACACTCGGGGGACCTCCCTTTCTACGAGCAGTACTTC
v_call: TRBV4-1; d_call: NA; clone_size: NA; j_call: TRBJ2-2; cdr3_aa: CASSQGQVAGELFF; cdr3_nt: TGCGCCAGCAGCCAAGGGCAGGTTGCCGGGGAGCTGTTTTTT
v_call: TRBV6-4; d_call: NA; clone_size: NA; j_call: TRBJ2-2; cdr3_aa: CATRTPNTGELFF; cdr3_nt: TGTGCCACCAGGACACCGAACACCGGGGAGCTGTTTTTT
v_call: TRBV19; d_call: TRBD1; clone_size: NA; j_call: TRBJ1-1; cdr3_aa: CASSILGTGVGTEAFF; cdr3_nt: TGTGCCAGTAGTATCCTCGGGACAGGGGTGGGCACTGAAGCTTTCTTT
v_call: TRBV6-5; d_call: NA; clone_size: NA; j_call: TRBJ1-2; cdr3_aa: CASRVGGHYGYTF; cdr3_nt: TGTGCCAGCAGGGTCGGCGGGCACTATGGCTACACCTTC
v_call: TRBV4-2; d_call: NA; clone_size: NA; j_call: TRBJ1-5; cdr3_aa: CASSQGLTEIQPQHF; cdr3_nt: TGTGCCAGCAGCCAAGGACTCACCGAGATTCAGCCCCAGCATTTT
v_call: TRBV29-1; d_call: NA; clone_size: NA; j_call: TRBJ2-3; cdr3_aa: CSVEDPGRRATDTQYF; cdr3_nt: TGCAGCGTTGAAGACCCAGGCCGCAGGGCAACGGATACGCAGTATTTT